One and the same sample provided the 29 T cell receptor beta chains below, sequenced in a study of spatial heterogeneity in lung cancer. Time point defined: blood at routine non-recurrence follow-up after resection. TCRdb reprocessed the 5' RACE reads with MiXCR, giving one entry per CDR3 protein. The table includes under 25,000 distinct CDR3 sequences, over 8% detected once. Sample: PBMCs, taken at follow-up. These receptors were collected from a female donor with early-stage non-small cell lung cancer.

This clonotype was observed at least ten times. The genes are TRBV30 and TRBJ2-7, with 7 positions matching TRBD1. The germline CDR1 and CDR2 sequences are GTSNPN and SVGIG (reference sequence). The ends lost 2 bases at V and 2 bases at J; junction bases unmatched: 3. The CDR3 extends over 13 amino acids. The DNA of the CDR3 is TGTGCCTGGAGTCCCGACAGGGCCTACGAGCAGTACTTC. Amino acid sequence: CAWSPDRAYEQYF. Variable domain in full (rest from reference TRBV30 and TRBJ2-7): SQTIHQWPATLVQPVGSPLSLECTVEGTSNPNLYWYRQAAGRGLQLLFYSVGIGQISSEVPQNLSASRPQDRQFILSSKKLLLSDSGFYLCAWSPDRAYEQYFGPGTRLTVT.

This chain connects TRBV6-2 or TRBV6-3 to TRBJ2-3; no clear D. With 8 bases removed from V and 0 bases from J, the gap between germline ends came to 12 bases. The CDR3 extends over 14 amino acids. Germline assignment: CDR1 MNHEY and CDR2 SVGEGT. The DNA for the CDR3 is TGTGCCAGCGGGGATGGCGGCAGCACAGATACGCAGTATTTT. Translated: CASGDGGSTDTQYF.

The sample holds many counts of this clonotype. The genes are TRBV28 and TRBJ2-2, with D possibly TRBD1 on 5 matching bases. Germline-derived CDR1 and CDR2 are MDHEN and SYDVKM. The CDR3 runs 15 residues. Trimming pared 5 bases from V and 0 bases from J, leaving 10 bases between. The CDR3 loop is CASSELQANTGELFF. The CDR3 coding sequence is TGTGCCAGCAGTGAGCTACAGGCGAACACCGGGGAGCTGTTTTTT.

The rearrangement uses TRBV9 and TRBJ1-6; D possibly corresponds to TRBD1 (5 bases). V lost 3 bases to trimming and J lost 7 bases, with 8 bases between them. From germline, CDR1 is SGDLS and CDR2 YYNGEE. CDR3 length: 13 residues. The CDR3 DNA follows: TGTGCCAGCAGCGCCGACAGCAATTCACCCCTCCACTTT. Encoded protein: CASSADSNSPLHF.

This clonotype was seen many times. V usage is TRBV7-9 and J usage is TRBJ2-2; D gene unclear. The V gene lost 6 bases and the J gene lost 2 bases, with 7 bases spanning the gap. The CDR3 is made up of 13 amino acids. Germline CDR1 reads SEHNR; CDR2 reads FQNEAQ (reference sequence). CDR3 region: CASSTGNTGELFF. DNA of the CDR3: TGTGCCAGCAGTACGGGCAACACCGGGGAGCTGTTTTTT.

On this clonotype: This sequence may be a read error, since a much larger clone differs from it by one base. The chain has TRBV7-3 and TRBJ1-1; 8 nucleotides agree with TRBD1. The V gene's germline CDR1 is SGHTA and CDR2 FQGTGA. V dropped 0 bases and J dropped 3; count of bases not matched to a gene: 12. CDR3 size: 18 residues. For the CDR3, the DNA is TGTGCCAGCAGCTTAACGCTTTCGGCAGGGGGCAGGTACACTGAAGCTTTCTTT. It yields the protein CASSLTLSAGGRYTEAFF.

The V and J genes are TRBV20-1 and TRBJ1-1, with TRBD1 matching over 7 bases. The J segment lost 5 bases and the V segment lost 4 bases, leaving 4 bases of the junction unmatched. The length of the CDR3 is 12 residues. Germline V lookup: CDR1 DFQATT, CDR2 SNEGSKA (reference sequence). CDR3 region: CSAIGGWTEAFF. The CDR3 region has the DNA TGCAGTGCTATAGGGGGCTGGACTGAAGCTTTCTTT.

This clonotype was observed at least ten times. This chain joins TRBV27 and TRBJ2-1; 7 positions agree with TRBD1. The CDR3 is 15 amino acids. The germline V gene has CDR1 MNHEY and CDR2 SMNVEV (reference sequence). The ends lost 2 bases at V and 2 bases at J; junction bases unmatched: 3. The CDR3 DNA reads TGTGCCAGCAGTTTAAGGACAGGAGCCTACAATGAGCAGTTCTTC. This sequence encodes CASSLRTGAYNEQFF.

This clonotype was seen many times. The V call is TRBV6-5, the J call TRBJ2-6; 7 positions agree with TRBD1. V lost 5 bases to trimming and J lost 4 bases; unmatched junction nucleotides: 5. This CDR3 spans 15 amino acids. The germline gives CDR1 MNHEY, CDR2 SVGAGI. Here the CDR3 reads CASSPRGLGANVLTF. Here the CDR3 DNA reads TGTGCCAGCAGTCCGAGGGGGCTCGGGGCCAACGTCCTGACTTTC.

This clonotype was detected many times. The chain links TRBV4-2 to TRBJ2-1; TRBD2 matches at 11 bases. V was pared by 4 bases and J by 6 bases, with 8 bases of the junction left unmatched. The CDR3 loop spans 16 amino acids. The germline gives CDR1 LGHNA, CDR2 YNFKEQ. In DNA, the CDR3 is TGTGCCAGCAGCCCCCTCACTAGCGGGAGTTTCAATGAGCAGTTCTTC. Its translation: CASSPLTSGSFNEQFF.

This clonotype was counted many times. This chain connects TRBV6-2 or TRBV6-3 to TRBJ2-7; TRBD1 or TRBD2 may be the D gene (5 bases each). The V gene's germline CDR1 is MNHEY and CDR2 SVGEGT. Trimming stripped 6 bases from V and 4 bases from J, with 13 bases between. This CDR3 spans 13 amino acids. CDR3 DNA sequence: TGTGCCAGCAGGCCGGGGACGACGTACGAGCAGTACTTC. Translation gives CASRPGTTYEQYF.

Points on this clonotype: An end of the junction differs from the germline gene, which may be a read error. The rearrangement joins TRBV7-2 to TRBJ1-2, with TRBD1 matching over 7 bases. This CDR3 has 12 residues. Germline V gene data show CDR1 as SGHTA and CDR2 as FQGNSA. This chain's CDR3 is CATTGINYGYIF. CDR3 nucleotides: TGTGCCACGACAGGGATTAACTATGGCTACATCTTC.

This chain connects TRBV6-5 to TRBJ1-1; no firm D call. Germline V lookup: CDR1 MNHEY, CDR2 SVGAGI. V was clipped by 6 bases and J by 5 bases, with 16 bases between them. The CDR3 covers 14 residues. The CDR3 nucleotides are TGTGCCAGCAGCCTGCTATCGACGGGGACTGAAGCTTTCTTT. This gives the protein CASSLLSTGTEAFF.

The chain combines TRBV7-2 with TRBJ2-2, with D possibly being TRBD2 (6 bases). V was pared by 6 bases and J by 6 bases, with 14 bases between. CDR3 length equals 14 residues. Germline V gene data show CDR1 as SGHTA and CDR2 as FQGNSA. CDR3 in amino acids: CASRRDFNPGELFF. The CDR3 DNA reads TGTGCCAGCAGACGGGACTTCAACCCCGGGGAGCTGTTTTTT.

This clonotype was counted only a few times. In DNA, the CDR3 is TGTGCCAGCAGCCCCGCCACTGCCTACGAGCAGTACTTC. It yields the protein CASSPATAYEQYF. The V call is TRBV7-2, the J call TRBJ2-7; no firm D call. The CDR3 spans 13 residues. V gave up 5 bases and J gave up 2 bases, with 10 bases separating them. The germline V gene has CDR1 SGHTA and CDR2 FQGNSA.

This clonotype has more than one count but fewer than ten. The chain couples TRBV20-1 to TRBJ2-6; D might be TRBD2 (6 bases). This CDR3 spans 13 amino acids. Germline V gene data show CDR1 as DFQATT and CDR2 as SNEGSKA (reference sequence). Trimming left V 5 bases short and J 2 bases short, with 7 bases between. The CDR3 sequence is CSAWEAGANVLTF. CDR3 nucleotide sequence: TGCAGTGCTTGGGAGGCTGGGGCCAACGTCCTGACTTTC.

This clonotype showed up many times. The CDR3 region has the DNA TGTGCCAGCAGCTGGGACAGGGCCACTGAAGCTTTCTTT. Translated, it gives CASSWDRATEAFF. The rearrangement joins TRBV27 to TRBJ1-1; TRBD1 agrees at 9 bases. The CDR3 length is 13 residues. Per germline, CDR1 MNHEY and CDR2 SMNVEV (reference sequence). Trimming at V came to 6 bases and at J to 4 bases, leaving 3 bases not matched to a gene.

The chain couples TRBV29-1 to TRBJ2-7; no firm D call. The CDR3 runs 15 residues. Germline CDR1 is SQVTM and CDR2 is ANQGSEA. Trimming shortened V by 1 base and J by 2 bases, and 15 bases separated the two germline ends. CDR3 sequence: CSVEGLPDHAYEQYF. The CDR3 nucleotides are TGCAGCGTTGAAGGACTCCCGGATCACGCCTACGAGCAGTACTTC.

The CDR3 DNA reads as TGTGCCAGCAGCTTAGGAGGACCCCGCCAAGAGACCCAGTACTTC. Protein product: CASSLGGPRQETQYF. The V gene is TRBV7-8, the J gene TRBJ2-5; D is undetermined. The CDR3 runs to 15 residues. Germline V gene sequence: CDR1 SGHVS, CDR2 FQNEAQ. V shed 1 base and J shed 1 base, with 10 bases lying between them.

This clonotype was recorded at least ten times. The chain employs TRBV7-9 and TRBJ1-2; D uncertain. The CDR3 is 13 residues long. Germline CDR1 is SEHNR and CDR2 is FQNEAQ (reference sequence). V was cut by 3 bases and J by 5 bases, with 10 bases left in between. CDR3 coding DNA: TGTGCCAGCAGCTTGGGCAGTTCTTATGGCTACACCTTC. Protein: CASSLGSSYGYTF. Together with reference TRBV7-9 and TRBJ1-2, the CDR3 gives the full variable domain: DTGVSQNPRHKITKRGQNVTFRCDPISEHNRLYWYRQTLGQGPEFLTYFQNEAQLEKSRLLSDRFSAERPKGSFSTLEIQRTEQGDSAMYLCASSLGSSYGYTFGSGTRLTVV.

The chain has TRBV29-1 and TRBJ2-1, with 8 bases that match TRBD1. The V gene's germline CDR1 is SQVTM and CDR2 ANQGSEA. Trimming took 6 bases from V and 2 from J; bases not matched to a gene: 6. This CDR3 region has 14 residues. CDR3 sequence: CSVDPTGAYNEQFF. In DNA, the CDR3 is TGCAGCGTCGATCCGACAGGGGCCTACAATGAGCAGTTCTTC.

In this sample, this clonotype turned up many times. The chain joins TRBV5-1 to TRBJ2-2; 8 nucleotides match TRBD2. The CDR3 covers 15 residues. V lost 5 bases, J lost 6 bases, and 9 bases stayed unmatched. From germline, CDR1 is SGHRS and CDR2 YFSETQ. The CDR3 is CASSLSGRRAGELFF. The CDR3 nucleotides are TGCGCCAGCAGTCTCAGCGGGAGAAGGGCCGGGGAGCTGTTTTTT.

This clonotype has a count of ten or more. Here the CDR3 reads CAWMFTGELFF. The CDR3 DNA is TGTGCCTGGATGTTCACCGGGGAGCTGTTTTTT. The chain uses TRBV30 and TRBJ2-2; D gene unclear. The germline V gene has CDR1 GTSNPN and CDR2 SVGIG (reference sequence). The CDR3 contains 11 residues. Trimming took 4 bases from V and 4 from J, leaving 4 bases between them.

This chain uses TRBV9 with TRBJ1-2; D gene ambiguous. This CDR3 is 17 amino acids long. Germline CDR1 SGDLS, CDR2 YYNGEE. Trimming took off 9 bases at V and 1 base at J, with 25 bases between the two ends. CDR3 sequence: CANTTQRRLRVNYGYTF. Here the CDR3 DNA reads TGTGCCAATACCACTCAGAGGCGGTTGAGGGTTAACTATGGCTACACCTTC.

A word on this clonotype: A single base separates this from a much larger clone, so it may be a read error. The chain employs TRBV4-2 and TRBJ2-7, with 7 bases fitting TRBD2. CDR3 length equals 13 residues. CDR1 is LGHNA, CDR2 YNFKEQ, per germline. Trimming at V came to 0 bases and at J to 12 bases, leaving 8 bases not matched to a gene. CDR3 sequence: CASSQETSAGPYF. The CDR3 region has the DNA TGTGCCAGCAGCCAAGAAACCTCAGCGGGGCCGTACTTC.

V and J are TRBV29-1 and TRBJ2-1; weak D call: TRBD1 (6 bases). The CDR3 spans 13 residues. Germline CDR1 is SQVTM and CDR2 is ANQGSEA. Trimming removed 7 bases at V and 6 bases at J, with 16 bases between. The CDR3 coding sequence is TGCAGCGGACACAGGGATCTAGGCAATGAGCAGTTCTTC. It specifies CSGHRDLGNEQFF.

This clonotype has at least ten counts. This chain joins TRBV28 and TRBJ1-4; maybe TRBD1 (6 bases). The CDR3 is 15 amino acids. The germline V gene has CDR1 MDHEN and CDR2 SYDVKM. Trimming took 6 bases from V and 12 from J, leaving 23 bases between them. CDR3 sequence reads: CASSLKGQEYPQLFF. CDR3 bases: TGTGCCAGCAGCCTTAAGGGACAAGAGTATCCCCAACTGTTTTTT. Full variable domain (remainder filled in from reference TRBV28 and TRBJ1-4): DVKVTQSSRYLVKRTGEKVFLECVQDMDHENMFWYRQDPGLGLRLIYFSYDVKMKEKGDIPEGYSVSREKKERFSLILESASTNQTSMYLCASSLKGQEYPQLFFGSGTQLSVL.

The V gene is TRBV28, the J gene TRBJ2-5, with D unresolved. Germline CDR1 reads MDHEN; CDR2 reads SYDVKM. V was pared by 5 bases and J by 5 bases, with 9 bases between. The CDR3 runs 12 residues. The CDR3 DNA reads as TGTGCCAGCAGTCTTGATCGGGAGACCCAGTACTTC. It encodes CASSLDRETQYF.

V is TRBV6-1 and J is TRBJ1-6; D might be TRBD1 (5 bases). The CDR3 is made up of 16 amino acids. Trimming shortened V by 2 bases and J by 7 bases, and 15 bases separated the two germline ends. The germline CDR1 and CDR2 sequences are MNHNS and SASEGT. The CDR3 here is CASSESAGSPNSPLHF. DNA of the CDR3: TGTGCCAGCAGTGAATCCGCAGGGTCTCCAAATTCACCCCTCCACTTT.